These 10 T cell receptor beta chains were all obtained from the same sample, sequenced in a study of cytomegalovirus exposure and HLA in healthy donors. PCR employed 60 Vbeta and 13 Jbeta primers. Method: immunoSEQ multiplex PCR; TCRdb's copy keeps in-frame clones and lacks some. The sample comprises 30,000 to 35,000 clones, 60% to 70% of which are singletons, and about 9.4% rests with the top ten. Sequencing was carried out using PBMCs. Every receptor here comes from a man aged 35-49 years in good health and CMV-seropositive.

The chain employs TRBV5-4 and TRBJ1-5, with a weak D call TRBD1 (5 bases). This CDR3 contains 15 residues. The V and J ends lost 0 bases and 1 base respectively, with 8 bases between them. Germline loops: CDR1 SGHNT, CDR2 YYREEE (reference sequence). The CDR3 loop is CASSLGTSSNQPQHF. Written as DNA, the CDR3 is TGTGCCAGCAGCTTGGGGACATCCAGCAATCAGCCCCAGCATTTT.

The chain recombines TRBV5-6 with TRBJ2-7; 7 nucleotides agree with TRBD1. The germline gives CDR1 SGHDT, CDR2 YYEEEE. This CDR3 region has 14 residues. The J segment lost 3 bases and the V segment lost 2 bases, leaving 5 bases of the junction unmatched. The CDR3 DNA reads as TGTGCCAGCAGCTTCGGGACAGCTAGCTACGAGCAGTACTTC. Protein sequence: CASSFGTASYEQYF.

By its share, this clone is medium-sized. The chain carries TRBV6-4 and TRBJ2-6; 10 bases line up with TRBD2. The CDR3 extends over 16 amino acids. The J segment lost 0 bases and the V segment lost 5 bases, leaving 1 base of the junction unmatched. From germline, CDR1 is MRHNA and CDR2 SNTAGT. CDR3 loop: CASSSGGASGANVLTF. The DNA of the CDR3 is TGTGCCAGCAGTAGCGGGGGGGCCTCTGGGGCCAACGTCCTGACTTTC.

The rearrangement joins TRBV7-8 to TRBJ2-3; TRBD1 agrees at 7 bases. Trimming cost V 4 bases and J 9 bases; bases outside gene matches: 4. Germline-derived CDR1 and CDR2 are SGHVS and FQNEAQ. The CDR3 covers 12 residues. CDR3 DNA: TGTGCCAGCAGCTCAGACAGGGCCACGCAGTATTTT. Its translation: CASSSDRATQYF.

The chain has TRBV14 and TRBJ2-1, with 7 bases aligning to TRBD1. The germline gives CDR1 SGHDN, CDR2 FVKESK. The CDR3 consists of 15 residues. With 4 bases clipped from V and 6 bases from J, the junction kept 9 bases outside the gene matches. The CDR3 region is CASSRLRGPSNEQFF. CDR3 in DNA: TGTGCCAGCAGCCGCTTAAGGGGGCCATCCAATGAGCAGTTCTTC. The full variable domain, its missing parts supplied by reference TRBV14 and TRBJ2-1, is EAGVTQFPSHSVIEKGQTVTLRCDPISGHDNLYWYRRVMGKEIKFLLHFVKESKQDESGMPNNRFLAERTGGTYSTLKVQPAELEDSGVYFCASSRLRGPSNEQFFGPGTRLTVL.

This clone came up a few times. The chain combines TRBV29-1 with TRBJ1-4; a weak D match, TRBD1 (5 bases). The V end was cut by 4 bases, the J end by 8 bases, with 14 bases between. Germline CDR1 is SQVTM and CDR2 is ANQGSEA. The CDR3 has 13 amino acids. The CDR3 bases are TGCAGCGTTGCCGACAGCCCCGGGGAAAAACTGTTTTTT. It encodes CSVADSPGEKLFF.

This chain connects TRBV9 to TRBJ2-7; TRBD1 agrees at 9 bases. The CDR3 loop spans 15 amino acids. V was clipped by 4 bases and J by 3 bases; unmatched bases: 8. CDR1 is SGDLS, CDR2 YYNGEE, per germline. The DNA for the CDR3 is TGTGCCAGCAGCTCCCTCCCGGGACAGGGCTACGAGCAGTACTTC. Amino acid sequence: CASSSLPGQGYEQYF.

The DNA for the CDR3 is TGTGCTAGTGGTCCTGGCCAGGGGTTTAATGAAAAACTGTTTTTT. Its protein product is CASGPGQGFNEKLFF. The chain recombines TRBV12-5 with TRBJ1-4; a possible D gene is TRBD1 (6 bases). Trimming stripped 5 bases from V and 4 bases from J, with 14 bases between. Germline loops: CDR1 LGHNT, CDR2 FRNRAP. The CDR3 is 15 residues long.

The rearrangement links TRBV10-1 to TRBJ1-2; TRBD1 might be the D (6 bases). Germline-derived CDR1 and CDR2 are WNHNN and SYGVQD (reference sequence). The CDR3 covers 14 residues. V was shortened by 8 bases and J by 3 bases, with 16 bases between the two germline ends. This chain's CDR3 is CASHGQPLDYGYTF. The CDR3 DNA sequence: TGCGCCAGCCACGGACAGCCCTTGGACTATGGCTACACCTTC.

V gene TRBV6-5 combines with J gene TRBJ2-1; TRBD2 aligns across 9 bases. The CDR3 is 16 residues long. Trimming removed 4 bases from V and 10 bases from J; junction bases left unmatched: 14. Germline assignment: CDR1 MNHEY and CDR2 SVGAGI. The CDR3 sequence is CASSSVGAGGPGEQFF. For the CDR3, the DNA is TGTGCCAGCAGTTCCGTGGGGGCGGGGGGGCCAGGGGAGCAGTTCTTC.